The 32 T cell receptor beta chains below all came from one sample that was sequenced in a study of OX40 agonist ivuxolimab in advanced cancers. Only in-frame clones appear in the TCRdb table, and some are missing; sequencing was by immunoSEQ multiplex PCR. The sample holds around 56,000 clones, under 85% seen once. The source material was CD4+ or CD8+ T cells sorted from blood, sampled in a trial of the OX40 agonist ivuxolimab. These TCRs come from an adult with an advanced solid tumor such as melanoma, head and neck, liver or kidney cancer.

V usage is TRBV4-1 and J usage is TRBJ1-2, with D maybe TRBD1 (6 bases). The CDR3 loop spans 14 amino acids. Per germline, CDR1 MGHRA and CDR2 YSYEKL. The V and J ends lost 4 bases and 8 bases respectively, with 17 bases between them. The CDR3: CASSRSDEGEGYTF. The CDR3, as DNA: TGCGCCAGCAGCCGGTCCGATGAGGGGGAGGGCTACACCTTC.

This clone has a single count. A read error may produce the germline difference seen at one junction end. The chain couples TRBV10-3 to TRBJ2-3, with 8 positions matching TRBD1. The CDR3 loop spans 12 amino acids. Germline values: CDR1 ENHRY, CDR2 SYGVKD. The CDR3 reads CAISEGTGTQYF. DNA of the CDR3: TGTGCCATCAGTGAGGGGACAGGTACGCAGTATTTT.

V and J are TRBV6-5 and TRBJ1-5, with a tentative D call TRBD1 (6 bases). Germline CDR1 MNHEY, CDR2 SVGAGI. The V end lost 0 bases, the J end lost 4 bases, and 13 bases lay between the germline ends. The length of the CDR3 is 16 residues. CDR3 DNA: TGTGCCAGCAGTTACTCGTCGGGGGCGCCGAATCAGCCCCAGCATTTT. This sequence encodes CASSYSSGAPNQPQHF.

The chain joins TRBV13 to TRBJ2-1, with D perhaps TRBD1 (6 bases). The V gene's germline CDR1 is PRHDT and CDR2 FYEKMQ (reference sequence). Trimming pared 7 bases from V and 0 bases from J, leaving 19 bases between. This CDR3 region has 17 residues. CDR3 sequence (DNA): TGTGCCAGCAACCCCCAGGGGAACTTATTCTCCTACAATGAGCAGTTCTTC. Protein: CASNPQGNLFSYNEQFF. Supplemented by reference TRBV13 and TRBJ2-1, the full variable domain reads AAGVIQSPRHLIKEKRETATLKCYPIPRHDTVYWYQQGPGQDPQFLISFYEKMQSDKGSIPDRFSAQQFSDYHSELNMSSLELGDSALYFCASNPQGNLFSYNEQFFGPGTRLTVL.

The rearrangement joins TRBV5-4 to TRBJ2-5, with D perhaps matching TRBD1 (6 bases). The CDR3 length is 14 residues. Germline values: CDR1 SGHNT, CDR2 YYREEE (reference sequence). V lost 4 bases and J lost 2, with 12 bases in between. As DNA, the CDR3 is TGTGCCAGCAGCCGAGGACAGCAGCAAGAGACCCAGTACTTC. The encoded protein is CASSRGQQQETQYF.

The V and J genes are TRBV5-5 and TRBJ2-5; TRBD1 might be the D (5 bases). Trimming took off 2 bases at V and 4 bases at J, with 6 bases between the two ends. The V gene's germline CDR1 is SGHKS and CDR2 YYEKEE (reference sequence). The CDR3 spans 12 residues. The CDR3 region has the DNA TGTGCCAGCAGCTTCCAGGGAGAGACCCAGTACTTC. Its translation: CASSFQGETQYF.

DNA of the CDR3: TGTGCCAGCAGTGAAGCGCCGGGCAGCCCGAATGAAAAACTGTTTTTT. This translates into CASSEAPGSPNEKLFF. The chain is built from TRBV6-1 and TRBJ1-4; D is ambiguous. Trimming cost V 0 bases and J 5 bases, with 13 bases left between them. CDR3 size: 16 residues. CDR1 is MNHNS and CDR2 is SASEGT in the germline V gene.

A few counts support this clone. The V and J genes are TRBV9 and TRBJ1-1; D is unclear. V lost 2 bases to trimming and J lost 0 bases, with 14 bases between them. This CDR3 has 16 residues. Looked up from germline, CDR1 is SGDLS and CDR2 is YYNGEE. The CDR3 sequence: CASSVDPDPMNTEAFF. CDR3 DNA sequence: TGTGCCAGCAGCGTCGATCCGGACCCAATGAACACTGAAGCTTTCTTT.

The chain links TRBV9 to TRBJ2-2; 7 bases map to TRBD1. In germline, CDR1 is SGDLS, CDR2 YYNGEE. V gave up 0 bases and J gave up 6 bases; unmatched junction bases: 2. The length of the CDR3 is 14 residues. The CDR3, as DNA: TGTGCCAGCAGCGTAGGACAGGGTTCCGGGGAGCTGTTTTTT. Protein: CASSVGQGSGELFF.

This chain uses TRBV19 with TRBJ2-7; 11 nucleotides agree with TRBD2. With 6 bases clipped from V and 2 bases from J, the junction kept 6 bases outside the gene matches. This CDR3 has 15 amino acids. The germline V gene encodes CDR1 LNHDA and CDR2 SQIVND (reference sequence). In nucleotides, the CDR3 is TGTGCCAGTAGCCCCGGGACTAGCGGTACCTACGAGCAGTACTTC. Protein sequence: CASSPGTSGTYEQYF.

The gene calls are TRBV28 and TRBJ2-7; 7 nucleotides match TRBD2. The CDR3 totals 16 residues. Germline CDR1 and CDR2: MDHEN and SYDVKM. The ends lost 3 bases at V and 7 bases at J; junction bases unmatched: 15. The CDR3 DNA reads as TGTGCCAGCAGTTTGTCGGTAGCGGGCGCCCCTAGGGAGCAGTACTTC. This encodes CASSLSVAGAPREQYF.

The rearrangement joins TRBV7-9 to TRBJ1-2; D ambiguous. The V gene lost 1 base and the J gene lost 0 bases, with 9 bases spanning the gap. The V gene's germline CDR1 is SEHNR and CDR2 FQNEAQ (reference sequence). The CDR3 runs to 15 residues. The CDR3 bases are TGTGCCAGCAGCTTAGGTTCAGTAGCTAACTATGGCTACACCTTC. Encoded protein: CASSLGSVANYGYTF.

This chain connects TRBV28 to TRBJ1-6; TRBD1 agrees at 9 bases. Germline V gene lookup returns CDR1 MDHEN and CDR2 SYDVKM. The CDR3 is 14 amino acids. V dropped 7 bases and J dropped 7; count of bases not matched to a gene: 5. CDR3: CASNLGQGNSPLHF. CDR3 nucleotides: TGTGCCAGCAATCTAGGACAGGGGAATTCACCCCTCCACTTT. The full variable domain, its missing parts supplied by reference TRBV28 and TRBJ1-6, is DVKVTQSSRYLVKRTGEKVFLECVQDMDHENMFWYRQDPGLGLRLIYFSYDVKMKEKGDIPEGYSVSREKKERFSLILESASTNQTSMYLCASNLGQGNSPLHFGNGTRLTVT.

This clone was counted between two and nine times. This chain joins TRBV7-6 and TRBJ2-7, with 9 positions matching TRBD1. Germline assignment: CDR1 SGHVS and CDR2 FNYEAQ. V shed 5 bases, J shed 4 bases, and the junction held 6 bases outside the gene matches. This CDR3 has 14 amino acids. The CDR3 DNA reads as TGTGCCAGCAGCCCGGGACAGGGTTGGTACGAGCAGTACTTC. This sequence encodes CASSPGQGWYEQYF.

The CDR3 DNA follows: TGTGCCAGCAGCTTGGGGGGACACGACACCGGGGAGCTGTTTTTT. It specifies CASSLGGHDTGELFF. The V and J genes are TRBV28 and TRBJ2-2; D is possibly TRBD1 or TRBD2 (6 bases each). This CDR3 has 15 amino acids. Looked up from germline, CDR1 is MDHEN and CDR2 is SYDVKM. The V gene lost 6 bases and the J gene lost 3 bases, with 14 bases spanning the gap.

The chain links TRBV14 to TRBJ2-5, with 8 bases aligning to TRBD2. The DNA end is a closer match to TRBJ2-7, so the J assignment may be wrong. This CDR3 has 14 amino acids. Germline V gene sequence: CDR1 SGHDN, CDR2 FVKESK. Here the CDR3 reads CASSQGGGRYEQYF. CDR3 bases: TGTGCCAGCAGCCAAGGAGGCGGGAGGTACGAGCAGTACTTC.

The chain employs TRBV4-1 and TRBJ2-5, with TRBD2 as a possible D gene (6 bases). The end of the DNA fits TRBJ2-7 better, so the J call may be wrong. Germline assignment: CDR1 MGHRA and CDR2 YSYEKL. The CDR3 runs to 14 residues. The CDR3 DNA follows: TGCGCCAGCAGCCAAGTCGGGAGCTCCTACGAGCAGTACTTC. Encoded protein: CASSQVGSSYEQYF.

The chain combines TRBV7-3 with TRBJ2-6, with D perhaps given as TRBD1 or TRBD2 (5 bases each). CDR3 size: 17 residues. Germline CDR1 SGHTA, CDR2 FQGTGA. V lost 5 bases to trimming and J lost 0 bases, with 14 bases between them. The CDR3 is CASSDRDGYSGANVLTF. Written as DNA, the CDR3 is TGTGCCAGCAGCGACCGGGACGGGTACTCTGGGGCCAACGTCCTGACTTTC.

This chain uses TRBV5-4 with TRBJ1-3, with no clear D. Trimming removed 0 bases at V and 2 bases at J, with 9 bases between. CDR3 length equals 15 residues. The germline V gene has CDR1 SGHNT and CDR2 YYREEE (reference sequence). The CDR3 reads CASSLGGTAGNTIYF. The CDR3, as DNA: TGTGCCAGCAGCTTGGGGGGAACCGCTGGAAACACCATATATTTT.

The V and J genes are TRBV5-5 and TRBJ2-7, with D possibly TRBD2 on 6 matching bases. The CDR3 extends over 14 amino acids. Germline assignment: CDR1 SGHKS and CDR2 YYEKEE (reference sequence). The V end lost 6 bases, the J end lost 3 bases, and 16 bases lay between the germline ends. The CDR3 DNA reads TGTGCCAGCACCCCTGGAGGGGTCGACTACGAGCAGTACTTC. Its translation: CASTPGGVDYEQYF.

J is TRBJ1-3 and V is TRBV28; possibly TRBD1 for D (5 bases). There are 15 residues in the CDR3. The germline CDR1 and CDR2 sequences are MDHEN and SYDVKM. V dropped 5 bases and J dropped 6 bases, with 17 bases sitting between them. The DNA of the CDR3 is TGTGCCAGCAGTGTGGGTGGGGGAAGCGAAAACACCATATATTTT. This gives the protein CASSVGGGSENTIYF. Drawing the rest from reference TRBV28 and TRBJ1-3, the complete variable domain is DVKVTQSSRYLVKRTGEKVFLECVQDMDHENMFWYRQDPGLGLRLIYFSYDVKMKEKGDIPEGYSVSREKKERFSLILESASTNQTSMYLCASSVGGGSENTIYFGEGSWLTVV.

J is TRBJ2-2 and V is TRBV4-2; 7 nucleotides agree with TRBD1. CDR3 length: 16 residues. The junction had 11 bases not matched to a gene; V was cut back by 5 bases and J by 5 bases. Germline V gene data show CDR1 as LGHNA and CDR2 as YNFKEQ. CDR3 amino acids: CASSTGRDSTTGELFF. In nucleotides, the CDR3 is TGTGCCAGCAGCACCGGTCGGGACAGTACGACCGGGGAGCTGTTTTTT.

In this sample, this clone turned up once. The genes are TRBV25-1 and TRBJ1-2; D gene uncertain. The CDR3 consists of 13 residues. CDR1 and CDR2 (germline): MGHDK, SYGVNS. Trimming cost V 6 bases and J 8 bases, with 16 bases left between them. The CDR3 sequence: CASSGGNTGGYTF. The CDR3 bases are TGTGCCAGCAGCGGAGGGAATACCGGGGGCTACACCTTC.

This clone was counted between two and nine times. The DNA of the CDR3 is TGCGCCAGCAGCTTGGCCCAAGAGACCCAGTACTTC. It yields the protein CASSLAQETQYF. This chain connects TRBV5-1 to TRBJ2-5; D is ambiguous. The CDR3 loop spans 12 amino acids. V was trimmed by 0 bases and J by 1 base, leaving 1 base between them. Germline V gene data show CDR1 as SGHRS and CDR2 as YFSETQ. The whole variable domain, filled in from reference TRBV5-1 and TRBJ2-5, reads KAGVTQTPRYLIKTRGQQVTLSCSPISGHRSVSWYQQTPGQGLQFLFEYFSETQRNKGNFPGRFSGRQFSNSRSEMNVSTLELGDSALYLCASSLAQETQYFGPGTRLLVL.

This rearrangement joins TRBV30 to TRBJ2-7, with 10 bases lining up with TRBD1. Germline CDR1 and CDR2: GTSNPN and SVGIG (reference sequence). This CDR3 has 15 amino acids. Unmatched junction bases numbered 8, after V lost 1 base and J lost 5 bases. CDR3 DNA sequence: TGTGCCTGGAGTGAGACAGGGGGCGCCCACAACGAGCAGTACTTC. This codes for CAWSETGGAHNEQYF.

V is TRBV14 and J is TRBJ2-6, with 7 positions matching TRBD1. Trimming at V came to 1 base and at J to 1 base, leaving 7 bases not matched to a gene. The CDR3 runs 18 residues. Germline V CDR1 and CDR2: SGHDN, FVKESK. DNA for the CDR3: TGTGCCAGCAGCCAAGTAGGGGGCGCGACGTCTGGGGCCAACGTCCTGACTTTC. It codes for CASSQVGGATSGANVLTF.

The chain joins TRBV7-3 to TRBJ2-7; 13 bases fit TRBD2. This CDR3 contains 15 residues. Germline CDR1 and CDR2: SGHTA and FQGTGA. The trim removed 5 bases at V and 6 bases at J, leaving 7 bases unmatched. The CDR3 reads CASSQLGLAGAEQYF. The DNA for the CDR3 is TGTGCCAGCAGCCAGCTCGGACTAGCGGGAGCCGAGCAGTACTTC.

Written as DNA, the CDR3 is TGTGCCAGCAGGACAGGGGGGCTCCAGCATTTT. Translation gives CASRTGGLQHF. The V call is TRBV6-1, the J call TRBJ1-5, with 9 bases aligning to TRBD1. The V gene's germline CDR1 is MNHNS and CDR2 SASEGT. The CDR3 is 11 residues long. V was pared by 6 bases and J by 12 bases, with 3 bases of the junction left unmatched.

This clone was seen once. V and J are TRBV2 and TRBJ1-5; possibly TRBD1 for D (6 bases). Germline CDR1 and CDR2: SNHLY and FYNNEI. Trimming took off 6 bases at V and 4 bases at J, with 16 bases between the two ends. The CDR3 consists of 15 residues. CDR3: CASRAGDFRNQPQHF. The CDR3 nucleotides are TGTGCCAGCAGAGCAGGGGACTTTAGGAATCAGCCCCAGCATTTT.

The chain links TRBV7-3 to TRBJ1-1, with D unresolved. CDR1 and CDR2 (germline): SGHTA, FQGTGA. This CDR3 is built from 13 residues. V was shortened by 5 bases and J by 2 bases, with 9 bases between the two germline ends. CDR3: CASSPEINTEAFF. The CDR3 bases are TGTGCCAGCAGCCCGGAAATAAACACTGAAGCTTTCTTT.

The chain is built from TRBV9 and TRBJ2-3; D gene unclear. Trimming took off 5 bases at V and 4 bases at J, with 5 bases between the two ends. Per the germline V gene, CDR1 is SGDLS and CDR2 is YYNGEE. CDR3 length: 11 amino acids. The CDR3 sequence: CASRDADTQYF. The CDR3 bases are TGTGCCAGCAGGGATGCAGATACGCAGTATTTT.

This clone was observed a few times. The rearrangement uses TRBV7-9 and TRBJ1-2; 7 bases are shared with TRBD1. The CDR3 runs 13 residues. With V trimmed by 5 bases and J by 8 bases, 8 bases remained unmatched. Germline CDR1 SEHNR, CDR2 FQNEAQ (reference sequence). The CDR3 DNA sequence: TGTGCCAGCAGCCGGGGGACAGCGGAAGGCTACACCTTC. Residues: CASSRGTAEGYTF.